This T cell receptor (beta chain) emerged from a study of blood T cell repertoires in COVID-19. Study details: Acute and convalescent COVID-19 specimens originated in the United States, Italy and Spain.

Donors of Cohort 3 who recovered were those that had two negative PCRs, clearance, or symptom resolution. In its sample, this clone was seen once. Authors' data handling: Scientists estimated how many nucleated cells there were by amplifying reference gene primers. The data were produced by immunoSEQ multiplex PCR, yet TCRdb's version contains in-frame clones alone and is incomplete. The DNA was the basis for D and trimming; V, J and clone size are from that table. The sample lists about 170,000 clones; 89% were seen once. The V segment lost 4 bases and the J segment 7 bases; nucleotides outside the gene matches: 4. Germline CDR1 and CDR2: LNHDA and SQIVND (reference sequence). This CDR3 region has 14 residues.

The sequence came from a woman aged 18 to 35 who had recovered from COVID-19. The chain is built from TRBV19 and TRBJ1-5; 10 bases match TRBD1. Input material: PBMCs or T cells enriched from blood (not recorded which). This CDR3 is CASSRGQGNQPQHF. The CDR3 coding sequence is TGTGCCAGTAGTAGGGGACAGGGGAACCAGCCCCAGCATTTT.